What follows is one T cell receptor beta chain and its context. As yet, its antigen is unknown. For the second PCR, which ran for about 7 to 11 cycles, a sample-barcoded 5' primer and a J-beta primer mix were used. A template-switch adaptor with 12 random nucleotides tagged each cDNA molecule. CDR3-containing paired-end reads numbering at least 2.5 million came from each sample. TCRdb ran MiXCR on the 5' RACE reads and lists one entry per CDR3 protein. The data contain 1.5 million to 2 million distinct CDR3 sequences, about 39% of them singletons. This entry is derived from a study of blood T cells in healthy people across ages. Across the study: Template switching recovered approximately one barcoded beta molecule for every two T cells.

Findings of the study overall: Across the age range, TCR beta diversity per million T cells fell in a roughly linear way.

This receptor was obtained from a human donor in good health. Sequenced material: blood.

Written as DNA, the CDR3 is TGTGCCAGCAGCCCTATAGGGACAGGAGGAGCAGCGTTCTTC. Translating gives CASSPIGTGGAAFF. V gene TRBV3-1 combines with J gene TRBJ2-1, with 8 bases lining up with TRBD1. CDR3 length equals 14 residues. Germline lookup yields CDR1 LGHDT and CDR2 YNNKEL (reference sequence). The J segment lost 15 bases and the V segment lost 4 bases, leaving 14 bases of the junction unmatched.